Each of the 10 T cell receptor beta chains below was sequenced from the same sample in a study of immune cell composition in non-small cell lung cancer. Libraries were prepared by immunoSEQ multiplex PCR; TCRdb keeps only in-frame clonotypes and omits some of them. Of some 13,000 clones listed, approximately 70% are singletons. Sequenced input: lung tumor tissue. Receptors originate from a human donor with non-small cell lung cancer.

The rearrangement links TRBV19 to TRBJ2-1, with 9 positions matching TRBD2. This CDR3 contains 15 residues. Germline loops: CDR1 LNHDA, CDR2 SQIVND (reference sequence). Trimming removed 4 bases from V and 8 bases from J; junction bases left unmatched: 9. CDR3: CASSTRGGAEDEQFF. CDR3 DNA sequence: TGTGCCAGTAGTACCCGCGGGGGGGCCGAGGATGAGCAGTTCTTC.

The V call is TRBV6-1, the J call TRBJ2-1, with D maybe TRBD2 (5 bases). The CDR3 totals 15 residues. The V end was cut by 5 bases, the J end by 1 base, with 12 bases between. Germline V gene lookup returns CDR1 MNHNS and CDR2 SASEGT. CDR3 amino acids: CASSSRTGSYNEQFF. The CDR3 DNA reads TGTGCCAGCAGTAGCCGGACTGGGTCCTACAATGAGCAGTTCTTC.

A note on this clone: At one end the junction does not follow the germline gene, possibly because of a read error. CDR3 coding DNA: TGTGCTAGCAGCTCCAGGGGGAACGGAGAGACCCAGTACTTC. Protein: CASSSRGNGETQYF. This sequence joins TRBV7-7 and TRBJ2-5; TRBD1 agrees at 7 bases. CDR1 SSHAT and CDR2 FNYEAQ come from the germline V gene (reference sequence). The CDR3 is made up of 14 amino acids. Supplemented by reference TRBV7-7 and TRBJ2-5, the full variable domain reads GAGVSQSPRYKVTKRGQDVTLRCDPISSHATLYWYQQALGQGPEFLTYFNYEAQPDKSGLPSDRFSAERPEGSISTLTIQRTEQRDSAMYRCASSSRGNGETQYFGPGTRLLVL.

This chain uses TRBV7-8 with TRBJ2-1; D is perhaps TRBD1 (5 bases). This CDR3 comprises 17 residues. V lost 5 bases and J lost 0, with 17 bases in between. Germline V gene lookup returns CDR1 SGHVS and CDR2 FQNEAQ. Here the CDR3 DNA reads TGTGCCAGCAGCACAATGGACACCAAGAGCTCCTACAATGAGCAGTTCTTC. It yields the protein CASSTMDTKSSYNEQFF.

This clone was counted between two and nine times. CDR3 nucleotides: TGTGCCAGCAGCGTAGTGGCTAGCGGGGGTTTCGCGGAGCTGTTTTTT. Protein: CASSVVASGGFAELFF. This chain joins TRBV9 and TRBJ2-2, with TRBD2 identical over 10 bases. J gave up 10 bases and V 0 bases, and 9 bases lay outside the gene matches. The germline gives CDR1 SGDLS, CDR2 YYNGEE. The CDR3 has 16 residues.

This clone was observed a handful of times. The chain has TRBV28 and TRBJ2-1; 11 bases fit TRBD2. V gave up 5 bases and J gave up 10 bases; unmatched junction bases: 4. The CDR3 has 13 amino acids. Germline V gene lookup returns CDR1 MDHEN and CDR2 SYDVKM. The CDR3 DNA reads as TGTGCCAGCAGTCCCCGACTAGCGGGAGAGCAGTTCTTC. It is translated as CASSPRLAGEQFF.

The chain uses TRBV2 and TRBJ2-7; the D gene is possibly TRBD2 (5 bases). V gave up 6 bases and J gave up 1 base, with 13 bases separating them. Germline CDR1 SNHLY, CDR2 FYNNEI. CDR3 length: 14 amino acids. The CDR3 sequence is CASRIPGESYEQYF. In DNA, the CDR3 is TGTGCCAGCAGGATACCCGGGGAATCCTACGAGCAGTACTTC.

The chain is built from TRBV4-2 and TRBJ2-7; 12 bases are shared with TRBD2. Germline V lookup: CDR1 LGHNA, CDR2 YNFKEQ. The CDR3 extends over 15 amino acids. With 3 bases clipped from V and 7 bases from J, the junction kept 7 bases outside the gene matches. CDR3 in DNA: TGTGCCAGCAGCCATGTGACTAGCGGGAGTGGGGAGCAGTACTTC. Protein: CASSHVTSGSGEQYF.

The chain carries TRBV5-1 and TRBJ2-7, with 9 nucleotides matching TRBD2. Germline V CDR1 and CDR2: SGHRS, YFSETQ. J lost 5 bases, V lost 0 bases, and 3 bases had no gene match. The length of the CDR3 is 14 residues. The CDR3 DNA sequence: TGCGCCAGCAGCTTGGGGACTAGCGTAGACGAGCAGTACTTC. It translates to CASSLGTSVDEQYF.

The genes are TRBV7-9 and TRBJ1-1; 7 bases fit TRBD1. CDR1 and CDR2 from the germline V gene are SEHNR and FQNEAQ (reference sequence). V lost 6 bases and J lost 3; bases outside the gene matches: 10. This CDR3 comprises 15 residues. CDR3 residues: CASRNQDREYTEAFF. The CDR3 DNA follows: TGTGCCAGCAGAAATCAAGACAGGGAGTACACTGAAGCTTTCTTT. Looking up the rest from reference TRBV7-9 and TRBJ1-1 gives the full variable domain: DTGVSQNPRHKITKRGQNVTFRCDPISEHNRLYWYRQTLGQGPEFLTYFQNEAQLEKSRLLSDRFSAERPKGSFSTLEIQRTEQGDSAMYLCASRNQDREYTEAFFGQGTRLTVV.